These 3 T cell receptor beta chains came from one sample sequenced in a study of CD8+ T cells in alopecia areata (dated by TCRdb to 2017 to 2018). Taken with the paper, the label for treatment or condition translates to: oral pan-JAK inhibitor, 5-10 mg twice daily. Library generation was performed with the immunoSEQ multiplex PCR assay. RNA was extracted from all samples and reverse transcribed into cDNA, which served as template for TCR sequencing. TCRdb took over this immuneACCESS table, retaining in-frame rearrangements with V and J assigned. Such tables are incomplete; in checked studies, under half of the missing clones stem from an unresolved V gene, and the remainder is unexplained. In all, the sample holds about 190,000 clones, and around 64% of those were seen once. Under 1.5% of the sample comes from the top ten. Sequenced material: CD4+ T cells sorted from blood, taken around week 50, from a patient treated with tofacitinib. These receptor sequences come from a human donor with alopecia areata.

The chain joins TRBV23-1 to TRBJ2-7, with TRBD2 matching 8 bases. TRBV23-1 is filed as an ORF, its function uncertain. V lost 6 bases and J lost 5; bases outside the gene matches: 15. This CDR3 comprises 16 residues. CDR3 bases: TGCGCCAGCAGCCGCTTCCGGGGGGGACTGGGGAACGAGCAGTACTTC. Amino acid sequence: CASSRFRGGLGNEQYF.

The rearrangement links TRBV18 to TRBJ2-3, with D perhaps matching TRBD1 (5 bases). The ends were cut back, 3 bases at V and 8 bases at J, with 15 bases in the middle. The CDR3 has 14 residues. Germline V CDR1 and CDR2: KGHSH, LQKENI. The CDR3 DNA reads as TGTGCCAGCTCACCCGCCGATTCTAGGGGTACGCAGTATTTT. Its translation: CASSPADSRGTQYF.

DNA of the CDR3: TGCGCCAGCAGCTTGGAGGGGGAATCACCCCTCCACTTT. It is translated as CASSLEGESPLHF. The chain couples TRBV5-1 to TRBJ1-6; TRBD1 might be the D (6 bases). The ends were cut back, 0 bases at V and 10 bases at J, with 8 bases in the middle. The CDR3 loop spans 13 amino acids. CDR1 is SGHRS, CDR2 YFSETQ, per germline.